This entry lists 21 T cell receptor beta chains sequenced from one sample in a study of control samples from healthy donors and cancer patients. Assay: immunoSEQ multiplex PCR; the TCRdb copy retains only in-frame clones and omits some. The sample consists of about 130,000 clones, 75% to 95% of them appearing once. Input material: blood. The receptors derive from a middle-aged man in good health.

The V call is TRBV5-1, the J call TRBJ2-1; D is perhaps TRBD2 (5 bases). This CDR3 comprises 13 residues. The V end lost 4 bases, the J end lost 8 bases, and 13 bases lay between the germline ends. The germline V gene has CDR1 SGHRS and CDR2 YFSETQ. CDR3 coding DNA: TGCGCCAGCAGCAACCGGGGATGGGATGAGCAGTTCTTC. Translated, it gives CASSNRGWDEQFF.

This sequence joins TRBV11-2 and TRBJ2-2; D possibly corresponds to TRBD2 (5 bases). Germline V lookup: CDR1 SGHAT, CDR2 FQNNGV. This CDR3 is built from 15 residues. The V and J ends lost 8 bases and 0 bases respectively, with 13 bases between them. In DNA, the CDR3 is TGTGCCAGCCAAAACGGACTGGCGAACACCGGGGAGCTGTTTTTT. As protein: CASQNGLANTGELFF.

The CDR3 loop is CASSTQGEGTDTQYF. CDR3 sequence (DNA): TGTGCCAGCAGTACACAGGGGGAGGGCACAGATACGCAGTATTTT. The chain joins TRBV6-5 to TRBJ2-3; 8 positions match TRBD1. Germline trimming cut 5 bases from V and 1 base from J; bases unmatched to any gene: 5. Germline V gene lookup returns CDR1 MNHEY and CDR2 SVGAGI. This CDR3 contains 15 residues.

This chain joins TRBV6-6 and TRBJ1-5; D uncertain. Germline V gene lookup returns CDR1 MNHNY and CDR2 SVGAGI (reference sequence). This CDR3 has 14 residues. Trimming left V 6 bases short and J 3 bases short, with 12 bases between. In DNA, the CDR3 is TGTGCCAGCAGCCCCGTAGCCGCCAATCAGCCCCAGCATTTT. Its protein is CASSPVAANQPQHF.

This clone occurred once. The CDR3: CASRGRTSVDTQYF. The DNA of the CDR3 is TGTGCCAGCAGGGGGAGAACATCTGTAGATACGCAGTATTTT. This chain links TRBV6-5 with TRBJ2-3, with D tentatively TRBD2 (5 bases). In germline, CDR1 is MNHEY, CDR2 SVGAGI. The CDR3 extends over 14 amino acids. V dropped 6 bases and J dropped 5 bases, with 15 bases sitting between them.

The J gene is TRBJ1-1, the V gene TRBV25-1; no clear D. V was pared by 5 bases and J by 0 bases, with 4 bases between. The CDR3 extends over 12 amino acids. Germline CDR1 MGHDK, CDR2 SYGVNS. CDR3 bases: TGTGCCAGCAGTACCATGAACACTGAAGCTTTCTTT. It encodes CASSTMNTEAFF.

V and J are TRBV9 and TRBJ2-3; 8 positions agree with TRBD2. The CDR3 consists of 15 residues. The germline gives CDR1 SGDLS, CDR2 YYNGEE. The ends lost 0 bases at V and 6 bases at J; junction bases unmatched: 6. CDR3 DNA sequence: TGTGCCAGCAGCGTAGACGGGGGGGCCTTTGATACGCAGTATTTT. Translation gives CASSVDGGAFDTQYF.

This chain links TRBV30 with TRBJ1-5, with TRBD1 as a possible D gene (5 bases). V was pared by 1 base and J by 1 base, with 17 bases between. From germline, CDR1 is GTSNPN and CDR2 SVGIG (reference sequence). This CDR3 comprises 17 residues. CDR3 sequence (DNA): TGTGCCTGGAGTGGCGATCGGGGCGGCGGAAGCAATCAGCCCCAGCATTTT. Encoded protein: CAWSGDRGGGSNQPQHF. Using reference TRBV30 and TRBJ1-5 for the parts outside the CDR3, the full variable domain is SQTIHQWPATLVQPVGSPLSLECTVEGTSNPNLYWYRQAAGRGLQLLFYSVGIGQISSEVPQNLSASRPQDRQFILSSKKLLLSDSGFYLCAWSGDRGGGSNQPQHFGDGTRLSIL.

The CDR3 protein is CASSFRNTEAFF. The CDR3 DNA is TGTGCCAGCAGCTTTAGGAACACTGAAGCTTTCTTT. The V call is TRBV7-9, the J call TRBJ1-1; the D is unclear. V was shortened by 3 bases and J by 1 base, with 3 bases between the two germline ends. Per germline, CDR1 SEHNR and CDR2 FQNEAQ (reference sequence). The CDR3 extends over 12 amino acids. The full variable domain, in which reference TRBV7-9 and TRBJ1-1 provide the parts outside the CDR3, is DTGVSQNPRHKITKRGQNVTFRCDPISEHNRLYWYRQTLGQGPEFLTYFQNEAQLEKSRLLSDRFSAERPKGSFSTLEIQRTEQGDSAMYLCASSFRNTEAFFGQGTRLTVV.

The CDR3 DNA sequence: TGTGCCAGCAGCTTAGTAGCGGGGGCCACCGGGGAGCTGTTTTTT. Its translation: CASSLVAGATGELFF. The chain is built from TRBV7-2 and TRBJ2-2; 9 nucleotides agree with TRBD2. V trimming: 1 base; J trimming: 4 bases; junction bases outside the gene matches: 1. Germline V lookup: CDR1 SGHTA, CDR2 FQGNSA. The CDR3 loop spans 15 amino acids. Filled out from reference TRBV7-2 and TRBJ2-2, the complete variable domain reads GAGVSQSPSNKVTEKGKDVELRCDPISGHTALYWYRQSLGQGLEFLIYFQGNSAPDKSGLPSDRFSAERTGGSVSTLTIQRTQQEDSAVYLCASSLVAGATGELFFGEGSRLTVL.

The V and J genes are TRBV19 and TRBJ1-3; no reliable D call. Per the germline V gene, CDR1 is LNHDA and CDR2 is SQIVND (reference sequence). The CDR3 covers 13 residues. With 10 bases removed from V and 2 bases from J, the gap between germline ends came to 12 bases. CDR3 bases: TGTGCCACCTACGGCGCAGCTGGAAACACCATATATTTT. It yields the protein CATYGAAGNTIYF.

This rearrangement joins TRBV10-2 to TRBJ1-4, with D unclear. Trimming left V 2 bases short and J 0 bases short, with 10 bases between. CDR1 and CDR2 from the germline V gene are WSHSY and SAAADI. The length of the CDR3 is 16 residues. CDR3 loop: CASSEIHSATNEKLFF. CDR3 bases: TGCGCCAGCAGTGAGATACACAGTGCAACTAATGAAAAACTGTTTTTT.

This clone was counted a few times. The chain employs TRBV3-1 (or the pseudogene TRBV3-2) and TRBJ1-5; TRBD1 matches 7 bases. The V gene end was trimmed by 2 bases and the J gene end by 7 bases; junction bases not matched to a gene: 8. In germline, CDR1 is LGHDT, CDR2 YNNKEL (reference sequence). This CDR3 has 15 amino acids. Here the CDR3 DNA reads TGTGCCAGCAGCCAAAGACAGGGCGTGGACCAGCCCCAGCATTTT. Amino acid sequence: CASSQRQGVDQPQHF.

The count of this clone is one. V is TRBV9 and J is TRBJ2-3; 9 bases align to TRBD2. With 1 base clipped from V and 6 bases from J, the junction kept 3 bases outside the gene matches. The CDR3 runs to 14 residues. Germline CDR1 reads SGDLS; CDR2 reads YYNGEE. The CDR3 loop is CASSVLSGGDTQYF. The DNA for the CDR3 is TGTGCCAGCAGCGTACTAAGCGGGGGGGATACGCAGTATTTT. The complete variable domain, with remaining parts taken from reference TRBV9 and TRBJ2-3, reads DSGVTQTPKHLITATGQRVTLRCSPRSGDLSVYWYQQSLDQGLQFLIQYYNGEERAKGNILERFSAQQFPDLHSELNLSSLELGDSALYFCASSVLSGGDTQYFGPGTRLTVL.

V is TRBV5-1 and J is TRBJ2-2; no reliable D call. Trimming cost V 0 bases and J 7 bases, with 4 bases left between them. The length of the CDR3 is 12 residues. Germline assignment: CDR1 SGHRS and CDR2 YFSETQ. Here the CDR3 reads CASSLEDGELFF. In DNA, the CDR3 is TGCGCCAGCAGCTTGGAGGACGGGGAGCTGTTTTTT. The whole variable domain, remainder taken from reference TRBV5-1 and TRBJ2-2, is KAGVTQTPRYLIKTRGQQVTLSCSPISGHRSVSWYQQTPGQGLQFLFEYFSETQRNKGNFPGRFSGRQFSNSRSEMNVSTLELGDSALYLCASSLEDGELFFGEGSRLTVL.

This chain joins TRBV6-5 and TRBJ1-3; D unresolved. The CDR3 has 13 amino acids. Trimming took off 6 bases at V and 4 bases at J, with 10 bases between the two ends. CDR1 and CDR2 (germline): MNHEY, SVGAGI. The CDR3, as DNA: TGTGCCAGCAGCCCATATCTCGGAAACACCATATATTTT. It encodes CASSPYLGNTIYF.

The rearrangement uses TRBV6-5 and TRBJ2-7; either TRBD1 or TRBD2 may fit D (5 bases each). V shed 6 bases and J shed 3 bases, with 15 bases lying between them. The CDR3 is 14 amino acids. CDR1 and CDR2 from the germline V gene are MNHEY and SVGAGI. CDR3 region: CASSPGRSNYEQYF. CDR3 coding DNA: TGTGCCAGCAGCCCGGGACGGAGTAACTACGAGCAGTACTTC.

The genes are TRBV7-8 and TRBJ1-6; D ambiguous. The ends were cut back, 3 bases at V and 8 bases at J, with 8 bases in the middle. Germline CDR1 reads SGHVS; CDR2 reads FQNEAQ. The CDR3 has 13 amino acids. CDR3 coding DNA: TGTGCCAGCAGCTTCGGCACCGATTCACCCCTCCACTTT. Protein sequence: CASSFGTDSPLHF.

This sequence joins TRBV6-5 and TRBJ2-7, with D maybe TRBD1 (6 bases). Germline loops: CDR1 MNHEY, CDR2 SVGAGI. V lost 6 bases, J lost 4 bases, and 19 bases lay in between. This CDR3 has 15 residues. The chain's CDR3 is CASRVPAGQIYEQYF. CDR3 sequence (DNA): TGTGCCAGCAGGGTTCCCGCCGGACAGATATACGAGCAGTACTTC.

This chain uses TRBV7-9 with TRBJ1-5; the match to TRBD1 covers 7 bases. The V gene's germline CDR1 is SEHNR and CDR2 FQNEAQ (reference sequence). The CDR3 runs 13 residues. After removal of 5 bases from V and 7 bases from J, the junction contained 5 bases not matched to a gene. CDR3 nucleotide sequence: TGTGCCAGCAGCCCGCAGGGGGGCCAGCCCCAGCATTTT. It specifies CASSPQGGQPQHF.

CDR3 nucleotide sequence: TGTGCCAGTAGTATAGGTTCAGGGGCCCGGAGCACTGAAGCTTTCTTT. It is translated as CASSIGSGARSTEAFF. The chain has TRBV19 and TRBJ1-1; D is perhaps TRBD1 (6 bases). The CDR3 runs to 16 residues. Trimming stripped 1 base from V and 4 bases from J, with 16 bases between. Per the germline V gene, CDR1 is LNHDA and CDR2 is SQIVND (reference sequence).